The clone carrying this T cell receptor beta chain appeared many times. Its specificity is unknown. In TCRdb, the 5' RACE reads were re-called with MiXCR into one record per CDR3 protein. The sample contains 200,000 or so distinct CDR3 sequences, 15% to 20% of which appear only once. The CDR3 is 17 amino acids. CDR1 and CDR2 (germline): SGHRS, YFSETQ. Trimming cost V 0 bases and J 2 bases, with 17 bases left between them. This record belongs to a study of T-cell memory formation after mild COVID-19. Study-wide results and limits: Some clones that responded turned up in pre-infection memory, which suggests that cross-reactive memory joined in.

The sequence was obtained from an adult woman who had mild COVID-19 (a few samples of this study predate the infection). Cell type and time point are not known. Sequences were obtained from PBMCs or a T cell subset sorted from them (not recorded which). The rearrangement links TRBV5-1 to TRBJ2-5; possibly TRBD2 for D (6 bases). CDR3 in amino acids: CASSLVRRSGLQETQYF. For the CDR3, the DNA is TGCGCCAGCAGCTTGGTCCGTCGCAGCGGGTTACAAGAGACCCAGTACTTC.